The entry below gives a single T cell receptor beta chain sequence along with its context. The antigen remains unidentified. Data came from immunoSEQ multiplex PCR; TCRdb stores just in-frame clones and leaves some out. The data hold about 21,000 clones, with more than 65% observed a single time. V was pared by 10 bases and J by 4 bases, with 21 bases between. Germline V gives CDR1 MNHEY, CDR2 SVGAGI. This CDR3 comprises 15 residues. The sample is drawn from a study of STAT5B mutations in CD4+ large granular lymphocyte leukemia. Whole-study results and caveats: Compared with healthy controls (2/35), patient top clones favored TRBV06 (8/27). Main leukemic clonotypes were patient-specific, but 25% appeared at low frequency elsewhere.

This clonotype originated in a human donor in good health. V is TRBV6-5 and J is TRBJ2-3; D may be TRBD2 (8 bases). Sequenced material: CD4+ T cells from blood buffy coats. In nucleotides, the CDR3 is TGTGCCACGCGCGGGGGGACAGCCCACCCAGATACGCAGTATTTT. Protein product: CATRGGTAHPDTQYF.